These 21 T cell receptor beta chains were all obtained from the same sample, sequenced in a study of T-cell memory formation after mild COVID-19. TCRdb reprocessed the 5' RACE reads via MiXCR and lists one record per CDR3 protein. The sample holds 500,000 to 550,000 distinct CDR3 sequences, 20% seen once. The sample consisted of PBMCs or a T cell subset sorted from them (not recorded which). These receptor sequences come from an adult woman who had mild COVID-19 (a few samples of this study predate the infection). Cell type and time point are not known.

The CDR3 region is CASSPLLVEAFF. The DNA for the CDR3 is TGTGCCAGCAGCCCCCTCCTTGTTGAAGCTTTCTTT. The J gene is TRBJ1-1, the V gene TRBV7-9, with D unresolved. The V and J ends lost 5 bases and 7 bases respectively, with 11 bases between them. The CDR3 contains 12 residues. The germline gives CDR1 SEHNR, CDR2 FQNEAQ (reference sequence). The full variable domain, its missing parts supplied by reference TRBV7-9 and TRBJ1-1, is DTGVSQNPRHKITKRGQNVTFRCDPISEHNRLYWYRQTLGQGPEFLTYFQNEAQLEKSRLLSDRFSAERPKGSFSTLEIQRTEQGDSAMYLCASSPLLVEAFFGQGTRLTVV.

This chain joins TRBV20-1 and TRBJ2-7, with no clear D. The V gene lost 0 bases and the J gene lost 0 bases, with 12 bases spanning the gap. Germline CDR1 is DFQATT and CDR2 is SNEGSKA (reference sequence). The CDR3 contains 15 residues. Written as DNA, the CDR3 is TGCAGTGCTAGAGATCCCGCTAGAAGCTCCTACGAGCAGTACTTC. Translated: CSARDPARSSYEQYF.

This clonotype was recorded a few times. V and J are TRBV12-3 or TRBV12-4 and TRBJ2-2, with TRBD1 matching over 10 bases. Unmatched junction bases numbered 7, after V lost 6 bases and J lost 6 bases. The CDR3 has 15 amino acids. CDR3 nucleotides: TGTGCCAGCAGCAGACAGGGGGCGCAAGCCGGGGAGCTGTTTTTT. Its translation is CASSRQGAQAGELFF.

This clonotype was recorded a few times. The J gene is TRBJ1-6, the V gene TRBV11-2; 7 nucleotides align to TRBD1. The CDR3 totals 14 residues. The V segment lost 2 bases and the J segment 8 bases; nucleotides outside the gene matches: 3. Germline CDR1 reads SGHAT; CDR2 reads FQNNGV. CDR3 in DNA: TGTGCCAGCAGCTTACGCAGGGGGGATTCACCCCTCCACTTT. Its translation: CASSLRRGDSPLHF.

The table lists this clonotype with a few counts. This chain uses TRBV7-9 with TRBJ2-3; 8 bases are a match to TRBD1. The CDR3 totals 20 residues. The V gene's germline CDR1 is SEHNR and CDR2 FQNEAQ (reference sequence). Germline trimming cut 4 bases from V and 0 bases from J; bases unmatched to any gene: 18. In DNA form, the CDR3 reads TGTGCCAGCAGCTCCCGGACAGGGTGGCTCCCGGATTCTAGCACAGATACGCAGTATTTT. Residues: CASSSRTGWLPDSSTDTQYF.

This clonotype was seen only a few times. This chain connects TRBV12-3 or TRBV12-4 to TRBJ2-1, with a weak D call TRBD1 (5 bases). V lost 7 bases to trimming and J lost 0 bases, with 13 bases between them. This CDR3 contains 15 residues. CDR3 residues: CASIFYDSSYNEQFF. The DNA of the CDR3 is TGTGCCAGCATCTTCTATGACAGCTCCTACAATGAGCAGTTCTTC.

This clonotype appeared many times. V and J are TRBV5-1 and TRBJ2-7; 7 bases agree with TRBD1. Germline V gene lookup returns CDR1 SGHRS and CDR2 YFSETQ. The CDR3 runs 17 residues. The trim removed 3 bases at V and 2 bases at J, leaving 14 bases unmatched. The CDR3 nucleotides are TGCGCCAGCAGCTCTTTCGTACCCGGGACAGCCACCTACGAGCAGTACTTC. Translated, it gives CASSSFVPGTATYEQYF.

This chain joins TRBV18 and TRBJ1-5, with 10 nucleotides matching TRBD1. Germline V gene data show CDR1 as KGHSH and CDR2 as LQKENI. V shed 1 base and J 7 bases; nucleotides not matched to a gene: 7. This CDR3 spans 16 amino acids. CDR3 sequence reads: CASSPLGQGGGQPQHF. CDR3 DNA: TGTGCCAGCTCACCACTTGGACAGGGGGGAGGACAGCCCCAGCATTTT.

This clonotype has just a few counts. This chain connects TRBV19 to TRBJ1-5; D ambiguous. Trimming cost V 3 bases and J 1 base, with 7 bases left between them. Germline loops: CDR1 LNHDA, CDR2 SQIVND (reference sequence). This CDR3 comprises 14 residues. DNA for the CDR3: TGTGCCAGTAGTATGCACGGGAGCAATCAGCCCCAGCATTTT. Amino acid sequence: CASSMHGSNQPQHF.

In its sample, this clonotype was seen many times. The chain links TRBV7-9 to TRBJ2-3; no firm D call. This CDR3 is built from 13 residues. V lost 4 bases and J 0 bases, leaving 5 bases between the germline ends. Germline V CDR1 and CDR2: SEHNR, FQNEAQ (reference sequence). The CDR3 region is CASSSSSTDTQYF. CDR3 nucleotides: TGTGCCAGCAGCTCTTCTAGCACAGATACGCAGTATTTT.

The chain carries TRBV5-6 and TRBJ1-6; tentatively, D is TRBD1 (5 bases). Trimming shortened V by 2 bases and J by 5 bases, and 11 bases separated the two germline ends. The V gene's germline CDR1 is SGHDT and CDR2 YYEEEE. The CDR3 has 15 residues. The CDR3 DNA reads TGTGCCAGCAGCTTTCCCGACAGAGATAATTCACCCCTCCACTTT. Its protein product is CASSFPDRDNSPLHF.

This clonotype was counted a few times. The chain couples TRBV3-1 to TRBJ2-7, with D possibly TRBD1 on 5 matching bases. CDR1 is LGHDT and CDR2 is YNNKEL in the germline V gene (reference sequence). This CDR3 has 16 amino acids. Trimming left V 2 bases short and J 3 bases short, with 17 bases between. DNA of the CDR3: TGTGCCAGCAGCCAACACAGGAGTGGGGTCAACTACGAGCAGTACTTC. Residues: CASSQHRSGVNYEQYF.

This clonotype has only a few counts. The CDR3 region is CASSQVGIGRQPQHF. The CDR3 DNA reads TGTGCCAGCAGCCAAGTTGGGATTGGGCGGCAGCCCCAGCATTTT. The genes are TRBV14 and TRBJ1-5; no definite D call. This CDR3 has 15 residues. Germline CDR1 is SGHDN and CDR2 is FVKESK. V lost 1 base and J lost 7, with 14 bases in between.

The chain combines TRBV5-5 with TRBJ2-5; D possibly uses TRBD1 or TRBD2 (6 bases each). Trimming shortened V by 7 bases and J by 2 bases, and 15 bases separated the two germline ends. Germline lookup yields CDR1 SGHKS and CDR2 YYEKEE (reference sequence). The CDR3 length is 14 residues. The CDR3 spells CASAMGGIQETQYF. The CDR3 bases are TGTGCCAGCGCGATGGGGGGCATTCAAGAGACCCAGTACTTC.

This clonotype appeared a few times. The chain carries TRBV7-9 and TRBJ2-7; maybe TRBD2 (6 bases). V lost 5 bases and J 5 bases, leaving 10 bases between the germline ends. The CDR3 extends over 12 amino acids. Germline V gene lookup returns CDR1 SEHNR and CDR2 FQNEAQ (reference sequence). CDR3: CASSRGGDEQYF. The CDR3 DNA is TGTGCCAGCAGCCGCGGAGGGGACGAGCAGTACTTC.

The chain has TRBV30 and TRBJ1-1, with a weak D call TRBD1 (5 bases). There are 15 residues in the CDR3. Germline V CDR1 and CDR2: GTSNPN, SVGIG (reference sequence). The ends were cut back, 2 bases at V and 3 bases at J, with 16 bases in the middle. CDR3 amino acids: CAWSPFGTLHTEAFF. CDR3 bases: TGTGCCTGGAGTCCCTTCGGGACCCTCCACACTGAAGCTTTCTTT.

The chain joins TRBV15 to TRBJ1-5; D is possibly TRBD1 (5 bases). Germline V lookup: CDR1 LNHNV, CDR2 YYDKDF (reference sequence). Between the trimmed V and J ends, which lost 0 bases and 2 bases, there was a span of 8 bases. The CDR3 sequence is 15 residues long. This chain's CDR3 is CATSREWDGNQPQHF. The CDR3 bases are TGTGCCACCAGCAGAGAGTGGGACGGCAATCAGCCCCAGCATTTT.

In this sample, this clonotype turned up many times. The chain carries TRBV7-6 and TRBJ2-7; a weak D match, TRBD1 (6 bases). CDR3 length: 14 residues. With 1 base removed from V and 5 bases from J, the gap between germline ends came to 12 bases. Germline V gene sequence: CDR1 SGHVS, CDR2 FNYEAQ. CDR3 sequence: CASSLGRGPDEQYF. CDR3 DNA sequence: TGTGCCAGCAGCTTAGGCAGGGGTCCCGACGAGCAGTACTTC.

This clonotype was detected a few times. V and J are TRBV6-5 and TRBJ2-1, with 15 bases matching TRBD2. The CDR3 has 14 residues. Germline CDR1 reads MNHEY; CDR2 reads SVGAGI. V trimming: 6 bases; J trimming: 12 bases; junction bases outside the gene matches: 6. In DNA form, the CDR3 reads TGTGCCAGCAGACGGACTAGCGGGAGGGCTCGGCAGTTCTTC. The encoded protein is CASRRTSGRARQFF.

The rearrangement links TRBV5-5 to TRBJ2-5, with a weak D call TRBD1 (5 bases). This CDR3 region has 12 residues. Germline V lookup: CDR1 SGHKS, CDR2 YYEKEE (reference sequence). With 5 bases removed from V and 5 bases from J, the gap between germline ends came to 10 bases. The CDR3 nucleotides read TGTGCCAGCAGAGGGGCGCACGAGACCCAGTACTTC. Its translation is CASRGAHETQYF.

The rearrangement links TRBV21-1 to TRBJ1-2; the table's TRBD1 call for D was not verified on the DNA. TRBV21-1 is shown as a pseudogene. The CDR3 is made up of 14 amino acids. The CDR3, as DNA: TGTGCCAGCAGCAAAGGCCCAGGGCGTTATGGCTACACCTTC. Residues: CASSKGPGRYGYTF.